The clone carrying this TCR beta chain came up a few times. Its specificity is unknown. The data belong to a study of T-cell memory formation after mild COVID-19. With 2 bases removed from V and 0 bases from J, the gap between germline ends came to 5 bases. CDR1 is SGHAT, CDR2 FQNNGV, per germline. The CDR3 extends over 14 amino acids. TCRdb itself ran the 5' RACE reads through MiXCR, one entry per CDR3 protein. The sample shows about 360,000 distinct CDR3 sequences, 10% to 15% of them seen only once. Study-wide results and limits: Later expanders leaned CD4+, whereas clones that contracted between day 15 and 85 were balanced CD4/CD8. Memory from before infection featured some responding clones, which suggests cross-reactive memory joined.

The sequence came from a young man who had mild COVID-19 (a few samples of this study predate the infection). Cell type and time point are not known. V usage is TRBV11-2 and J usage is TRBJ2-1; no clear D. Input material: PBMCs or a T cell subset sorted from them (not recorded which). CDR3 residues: CASSLTISYNEQFF. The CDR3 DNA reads TGTGCCAGCAGCTTAACGATCTCCTACAATGAGCAGTTCTTC.